This is a list of T cell receptor beta chains from one sample in a study of early T cells in non-severe SARS-CoV-2 infection. TCRdb analysed the 5' RACE reads with MiXCR anew, one entry per CDR3 protein. The top ten hold about 3.9% of the sample, which has around 76,000 distinct CDR3 sequences, 9% to 15% seen once. The sequenced sample consisted of whole blood. The receptors originated from an adult who was a healthcare worker with PCR-confirmed SARS-CoV-2 infection or an uninfected control (not recorded which). Each CDR3 is given with its conserved first and last residue. A D gene is named only where the DNA matches it firmly. Clone size, where shown, is once, few, many, or a class for clones that have expanded.

d_call: NA
j_call: TRBJ1-1
clone_size: many
v_call: TRBV29-1
cdr3_nt: TGCAGCGGCGGGCGTCGCGGAACCTTGGGAGCTTTCTTT
cdr3_aa: CSGGRRGTLGAFF

d_call: NA
j_call: TRBJ2-7
clone_size: NA
v_call: TRBV9
cdr3_nt: TGTGCCAGCAGCGGGACCCCCGGCGAGCAGTACTTC
cdr3_aa: CASSGTPGEQYF

d_call: NA
j_call: TRBJ1-1
clone_size: few
v_call: TRBV3-1
cdr3_nt: TGTGCCAGCAGCCCTCCGGGGGCTGAAGCTTTCTTT
cdr3_aa: CASSPPGAEAFF

d_call: TRBD2
j_call: TRBJ2-7
clone_size: few
v_call: TRBV28
cdr3_nt: TGTGCCAGCAGTTTAATAGGGCGGGGGAACCAGTACTTC
cdr3_aa: CASSLIGRGNQYF

d_call: TRBD1
j_call: TRBJ2-7
clone_size: many
v_call: TRBV28
cdr3_nt: TGTGCCAGCAGACCAACAGGGGTCTACGAGCAGTACTTC
cdr3_aa: CASRPTGVYEQYF

d_call: TRBD2
j_call: TRBJ2-3
clone_size: few
v_call: TRBV27
cdr3_nt: TGTGCCAGCAGTTCCGGGACTAGGGGCCGGGGTACGCAGTATTTT
cdr3_aa: CASSSGTRGRGTQYF

d_call: NA
j_call: TRBJ2-7
clone_size: many
v_call: TRBV7-2
cdr3_nt: TGTGCCAGCAGCTTAGTTGAGCTTGGTTACGAGCAGTACTTC
cdr3_aa: CASSLVELGYEQYF

d_call: NA
j_call: TRBJ1-4
clone_size: few
v_call: TRBV20-1
cdr3_nt: TGCAGTGCCTGGGACCCGAGAAAGGAAAAACTGTTTTTT
cdr3_aa: CSAWDPRKEKLFF

d_call: NA
j_call: TRBJ2-1
clone_size: NA
v_call: TRBV4-1
cdr3_nt: TGCGCCAGCAGCCAGAACAGTGCCCCAAGCTCCTACAATGAGCAGTTCTTC
cdr3_aa: CASSQNSAPSSYNEQFF

d_call: NA
j_call: TRBJ1-4
clone_size: few
v_call: TRBV4-1
cdr3_nt: TGCGCCAGCAGCCAAGATGTGAGGGTGACTAATGAAAAACTGTTTTTT
cdr3_aa: CASSQDVRVTNEKLFF

d_call: NA
j_call: TRBJ1-1
clone_size: NA
v_call: TRBV9
cdr3_nt: TGTGCCAGCAGCGTAGGCGGGGACACTGAAGCTTTCTTT
cdr3_aa: CASSVGGDTEAFF

d_call: TRBD1
j_call: TRBJ2-5
clone_size: NA
v_call: TRBV9
cdr3_nt: TGTGCCAGCAGCCCGGGGACAGAACAAGAGACCCAGTACTTC
cdr3_aa: CASSPGTEQETQYF

d_call: TRBD2
j_call: TRBJ2-5
clone_size: few
v_call: TRBV20-1
cdr3_nt: TGCAGTGCTAGAGTAGCAGAACTAGCGTTACGGACCCAGTACTTC
cdr3_aa: CSARVAELALRTQYF

d_call: TRBD2
j_call: TRBJ2-7
clone_size: NA
v_call: TRBV6-5
cdr3_nt: TGTGCCAGCAGTTACGGAGCGGGAGTTGACTCGGGTGAGCAGTACTTC
cdr3_aa: CASSYGAGVDSGEQYF

d_call: NA
j_call: TRBJ2-2
clone_size: NA
v_call: TRBV13
cdr3_nt: TGTGCCAGCAGTAAATCTCCGGGGAACCCCGGGGAGCTGTTTTTT
cdr3_aa: CASSKSPGNPGELFF

d_call: TRBD1
j_call: TRBJ1-2
clone_size: many
v_call: TRBV12-3/TRBV12-4
cdr3_nt: TGTGCCAGCAGGTACAGGGGAAACTATGGCTACACCTTC
cdr3_aa: CASRYRGNYGYTF

d_call: NA
j_call: TRBJ1-5
clone_size: NA
v_call: TRBV19
cdr3_nt: TGTGCCAGTAGCCACGGATATAGCAATCAGCCCCAGCATTTT
cdr3_aa: CASSHGYSNQPQHF

d_call: NA
j_call: TRBJ2-3
clone_size: many
v_call: TRBV6-6
cdr3_nt: TGTGCCAGCAGTTACTCGAGGGGCACAGATACGCAGTATTTT
cdr3_aa: CASSYSRGTDTQYF

d_call: TRBD2
j_call: TRBJ2-5
clone_size: many
v_call: TRBV4-2
cdr3_nt: TGTGCCAGCAGCCACCCCCCGGCGGGAGGACTGGAGACCCAGTACTTC
cdr3_aa: CASSHPPAGGLETQYF

d_call: TRBD1
j_call: TRBJ1-1
clone_size: NA
v_call: TRBV28
cdr3_nt: TGTGCCAGCAGCCGACAGGGTTATGAAGCTTTCTTT
cdr3_aa: CASSRQGYEAFF

d_call: NA
j_call: TRBJ2-3
clone_size: few
v_call: TRBV29-1
cdr3_nt: TGCAGCGTTGTTAGGAGCACAGATACGCAGTATTTT
cdr3_aa: CSVVRSTDTQYF

d_call: NA
j_call: TRBJ2-3
clone_size: NA
v_call: TRBV29-1
cdr3_nt: TGCAGCGTTCGGTTGGACAGAAACACAGATACGCAGTATTTT
cdr3_aa: CSVRLDRNTDTQYF

d_call: NA
j_call: TRBJ2-4
clone_size: NA
v_call: TRBV30
cdr3_nt: TGTGCCTGGCGGACCCCGGGGGCCAAAAACATTCAGTACTTC
cdr3_aa: CAWRTPGAKNIQYF

d_call: NA
j_call: TRBJ1-1
clone_size: many
v_call: TRBV29-1
cdr3_nt: TGCAGCGTGGGCCTCACTGAAGCTTTCTTT
cdr3_aa: CSVGLTEAFF

d_call: TRBD2
j_call: TRBJ2-3
clone_size: many
v_call: TRBV11-1
cdr3_nt: TGTGCCAGCAGCCTCGGACTAGCGGGAGCGTTTGGGACAGATACGCAGTATTTT
cdr3_aa: CASSLGLAGAFGTDTQYF

d_call: TRBD2
j_call: TRBJ2-7
clone_size: many
v_call: TRBV15
cdr3_nt: TGTGCCACCAGCAGGAGCACCTCTAGCGGGCCTTCCTACGAGCAGTACTTC
cdr3_aa: CATSRSTSSGPSYEQYF

d_call: NA
j_call: TRBJ1-2
clone_size: few
v_call: TRBV28
cdr3_nt: TGTGCCAGCAGCCTGACTCGCCCCCATGGCTACACCTTC
cdr3_aa: CASSLTRPHGYTF

d_call: NA
j_call: TRBJ1-1
clone_size: many
v_call: TRBV18
cdr3_nt: TGTGCCAGCTCACCTGGGTTAGGGCACACTGAAGCTTTCTTT
cdr3_aa: CASSPGLGHTEAFF

d_call: NA
j_call: TRBJ2-1
clone_size: many
v_call: TRBV12-5
cdr3_nt: TGTGCTAGTGGTTTGGGCGAGCTGCGAGAGCAGTTCTTC
cdr3_aa: CASGLGELREQFF

d_call: NA
j_call: TRBJ1-6
clone_size: few
v_call: TRBV3-1
cdr3_nt: TGTGCCAGCAGCCACCACGGACAGCCCCAGTCACCCCTCCACTTT
cdr3_aa: CASSHHGQPQSPLHF

d_call: TRBD2
j_call: TRBJ2-5
clone_size: many
v_call: TRBV7-6
cdr3_nt: TGTGCCAGCAGCCTTTGGACTAGTTCTGAGACCCAGTACTTC
cdr3_aa: CASSLWTSSETQYF

d_call: NA
j_call: TRBJ2-1
clone_size: many
v_call: TRBV27
cdr3_nt: TGTGCCAGCAGTCCCACTGGTGGGAGCTCCTACAATGAGCAGTTCTTC
cdr3_aa: CASSPTGGSSYNEQFF

d_call: NA
j_call: TRBJ2-1
clone_size: many
v_call: TRBV5-6
cdr3_nt: TGTGCCAGCAGCTTTCCAGCGCTCAATGAGCAGTTCTTC
cdr3_aa: CASSFPALNEQFF

d_call: NA
j_call: TRBJ2-7
clone_size: few
v_call: TRBV24-1
cdr3_nt: TGTGCCACCAGTGAGGGTCAGGGGGGAAACGAGCAGTACTTC
cdr3_aa: CATSEGQGGNEQYF

d_call: NA
j_call: TRBJ1-4
clone_size: NA
v_call: TRBV6-5
cdr3_nt: TGTGCCAGCAGTTCCCGAAATGAAAAACTGTTTTTT
cdr3_aa: CASSSRNEKLFF

d_call: TRBD2
j_call: TRBJ2-7
clone_size: few
v_call: TRBV5-4
cdr3_nt: TGTGCCAGCAGTCCCAGCGGGAGTGTCTCCTACGAGCAGTACTTC
cdr3_aa: CASSPSGSVSYEQYF

d_call: NA
j_call: TRBJ2-6
clone_size: NA
v_call: TRBV5-1
cdr3_nt: TGCGCCAGCAGCTTGGGACGGCCTGGGGCCAACGTCCTGACTTTC
cdr3_aa: CASSLGRPGANVLTF

d_call: NA
j_call: TRBJ2-1
clone_size: many
v_call: TRBV29-1
cdr3_nt: TGCAGCGTTCCGAGGGCCTTTAATGAGCAGTTCTTC
cdr3_aa: CSVPRAFNEQFF

d_call: TRBD2
j_call: TRBJ2-1
clone_size: many
v_call: TRBV5-1
cdr3_nt: TGCGCCAGCAGCTTGGCTACTCTTGCTAGCGGGAGGGCCCATGAGCAGTTCTTC
cdr3_aa: CASSLATLASGRAHEQFF

d_call: TRBD1
j_call: TRBJ2-7
clone_size: many
v_call: TRBV7-2
cdr3_nt: TGTGCCAGCAGCACCTATTCCGGGACAGGGCTTTACGAGCAGTACTTC
cdr3_aa: CASSTYSGTGLYEQYF

d_call: NA
j_call: TRBJ2-7
clone_size: NA
v_call: TRBV27
cdr3_nt: TGTACCAGCAGTTCCACAATCAACTACGAGCAGTACTTC
cdr3_aa: CTSSSTINYEQYF

d_call: NA
j_call: TRBJ1-5
clone_size: few
v_call: TRBV2
cdr3_nt: TGTGCCAGCAGGGACCCAAGTCAGCCCCAGCATTTT
cdr3_aa: CASRDPSQPQHF

d_call: TRBD2
j_call: TRBJ2-1
clone_size: many
v_call: TRBV20-1
cdr3_nt: TGCAGTGCCCAGGAGCTAGCGGGAGGGTCCTACAATGAGCAGTTCTTC
cdr3_aa: CSAQELAGGSYNEQFF

d_call: NA
j_call: TRBJ2-1
clone_size: few
v_call: TRBV2
cdr3_nt: TGTGCCAGCAGTGCTTTCCACAATGAGCAGTTCTTC
cdr3_aa: CASSAFHNEQFF

d_call: TRBD2
j_call: TRBJ2-7
clone_size: NA
v_call: TRBV3-1
cdr3_nt: TGTGCCAGCTCCCCCCTAGCGGGAGATCGCGAGCAGTACTTC
cdr3_aa: CASSPLAGDREQYF

d_call: NA
j_call: TRBJ2-1
clone_size: NA
v_call: TRBV29-1
cdr3_nt: TGCAGCGTTGACGGGGCCTCTAGCGACTACAATGAGCAGTTCTTC
cdr3_aa: CSVDGASSDYNEQFF

d_call: TRBD1
j_call: TRBJ2-7
clone_size: large
v_call: TRBV9
cdr3_nt: TGTGCCAGCAGCGTCAAACCCGGACAGGTAAATCCCTACGAGCAGTACTTC
cdr3_aa: CASSVKPGQVNPYEQYF

d_call: TRBD1
j_call: TRBJ1-5
clone_size: many
v_call: TRBV18
cdr3_nt: TGTGCCAGCTCACCCGGACAGGGGTCAGGAAGCCAGCCCCAGCATTTT
cdr3_aa: CASSPGQGSGSQPQHF

d_call: TRBD1
j_call: TRBJ1-1
clone_size: many
v_call: TRBV12-3/TRBV12-4
cdr3_nt: TGTGCCAGCAGTTTAAGAGGGGGCAATCTGAACACTGAAGCTTTCTTT
cdr3_aa: CASSLRGGNLNTEAFF